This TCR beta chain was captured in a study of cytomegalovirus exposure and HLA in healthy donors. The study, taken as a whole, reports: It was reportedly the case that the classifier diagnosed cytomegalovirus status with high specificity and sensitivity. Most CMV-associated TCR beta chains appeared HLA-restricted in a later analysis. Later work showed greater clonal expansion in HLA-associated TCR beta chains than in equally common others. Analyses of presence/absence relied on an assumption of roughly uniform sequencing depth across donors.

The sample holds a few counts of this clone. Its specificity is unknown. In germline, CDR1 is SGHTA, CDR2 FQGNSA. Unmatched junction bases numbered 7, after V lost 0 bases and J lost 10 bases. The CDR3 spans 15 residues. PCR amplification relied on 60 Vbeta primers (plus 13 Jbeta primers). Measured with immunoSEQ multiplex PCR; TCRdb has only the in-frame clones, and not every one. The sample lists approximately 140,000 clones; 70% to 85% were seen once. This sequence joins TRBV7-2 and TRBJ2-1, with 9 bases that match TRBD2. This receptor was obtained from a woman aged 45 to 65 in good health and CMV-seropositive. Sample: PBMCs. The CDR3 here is CASSLARLAGAEQFF. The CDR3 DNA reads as TGTGCCAGCAGCTTAGCGAGGTTAGCGGGGGCCGAGCAGTTCTTC.